This T cell receptor beta chain emerged from a study of blood T cell repertoires in COVID-19. The V end was cut by 4 bases, the J end by 6 bases, with 23 bases between. The CDR3 has 16 amino acids. Germline values: CDR1 SGHDT, CDR2 YYEEEE. TCRdb keeps only in-frame clones here, not all; method: immunoSEQ multiplex PCR. The data hold 150,000 to 200,000 clones, with approximately 88% observed a single time. The receptor's source is a woman aged 60 to 75 who had recovered from COVID-19. Sequencing was done on a sample of PBMCs or T cells enriched from blood (not recorded which). The V gene is TRBV5-6, the J gene TRBJ2-7; a weak D match, TRBD2 (6 bases). The CDR3 here is CASSPTLGGAILEQYF. DNA of the CDR3: TGTGCCAGCAGCCCAACCCTCGGAGGGGCGATTCTCGAGCAGTACTTC.